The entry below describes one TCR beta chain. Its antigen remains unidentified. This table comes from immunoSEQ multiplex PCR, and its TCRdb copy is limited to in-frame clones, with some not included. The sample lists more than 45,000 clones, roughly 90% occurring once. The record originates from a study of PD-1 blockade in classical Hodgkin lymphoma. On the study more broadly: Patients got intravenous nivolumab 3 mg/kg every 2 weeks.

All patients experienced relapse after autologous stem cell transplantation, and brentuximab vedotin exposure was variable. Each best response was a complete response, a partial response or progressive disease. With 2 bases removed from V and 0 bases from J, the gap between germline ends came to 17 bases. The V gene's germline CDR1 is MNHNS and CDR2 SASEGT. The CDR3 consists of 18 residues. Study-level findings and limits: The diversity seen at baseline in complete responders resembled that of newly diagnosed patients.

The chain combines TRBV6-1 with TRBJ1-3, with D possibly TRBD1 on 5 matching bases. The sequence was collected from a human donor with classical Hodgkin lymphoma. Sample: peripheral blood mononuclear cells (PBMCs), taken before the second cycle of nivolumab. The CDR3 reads CASSEFQGPTPSGNTIYF. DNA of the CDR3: TGTGCCAGCAGTGAATTTCAGGGACCCACCCCCTCTGGAAACACCATATATTTT.